This record covers a single T cell receptor (beta chain). The sample originates from a study of monozygotic twins with inflammatory bowel disease. CDR1 and CDR2 (germline): SGHRS, YFSETQ. This CDR3 has 16 residues. TCRdb reprocessed the 5' RACE reads; each CDR3 protein has one entry and no DNA is given. The sample totals 170,000 or so distinct CDR3 sequences. This sequence originates from a human donor with ulcerative colitis or Crohn's disease, or a healthy co-twin of an affected twin (not recorded which). Sequencing input: blood. This rearrangement joins TRBV5-1 to TRBJ2-4. The CDR3 is CASSLEAVLAKNIQYF.